One and the same sample provided the 13 T cell receptor beta chains below, sequenced in a study of blood T cell repertoires in COVID-19. TCRdb's table, derived via immunoSEQ multiplex PCR, lists solely in-frame clones and lacks some. This table holds over 250,000 clones, about 80% found once. The specimen sequenced was peripheral blood. The receptors originated from a woman in her fifties or sixties who had recovered from COVID-19.

The CDR3 sequence is CASSRTGTANNSPLHF. CDR3 in DNA: TGTGCCAGCAGTCGCACCGGGACAGCGAATAATTCACCCCTCCACTTT. The chain has TRBV7-2 and TRBJ1-6, with 7 bases matching TRBD1. This CDR3 comprises 16 residues. After removal of 6 bases from V and 5 bases from J, the junction contained 10 bases not matched to a gene. Germline V gives CDR1 SGHTA, CDR2 FQGNSA. Using reference TRBV7-2 and TRBJ1-6 for the parts outside the CDR3, the full variable domain is GAGVSQSPSNKVTEKGKDVELRCDPISGHTALYWYRQSLGQGLEFLIYFQGNSAPDKSGLPSDRFSAERTGGSVSTLTIQRTQQEDSAVYLCASSRTGTANNSPLHFGNGTRLTVT.

The chain links TRBV7-9 to TRBJ1-1; D not resolved. The germline V gene has CDR1 SEHNR and CDR2 FQNEAQ (reference sequence). CDR3 length: 17 amino acids. Trimming removed 0 bases from V and 4 bases from J, with 18 bases in between. CDR3 DNA sequence: TGTGCCAGCAGCTTAGCGTGGGGAGTCCCTGAGGGCACTGAAGCTTTCTTT. Encoded protein: CASSLAWGVPEGTEAFF.

The chain is built from TRBV24-1 and TRBJ1-2, with a possible D match to TRBD1 (6 bases). The V gene lost 4 bases and the J gene lost 2 bases, with 10 bases spanning the gap. There are 14 residues in the CDR3. Germline CDR1 KGHDR, CDR2 SFDVKD. The CDR3 protein is CATSDSGQNYGYTF. CDR3 in DNA: TGTGCCACCAGTGACTCAGGACAGAACTATGGCTACACCTTC.

The J gene is TRBJ1-5, the V gene TRBV10-3; the match to TRBD1 covers 8 bases. The CDR3 is 16 amino acids. The V gene's germline CDR1 is ENHRY and CDR2 SYGVKD. V lost 3 bases to trimming and J lost 8 bases; unmatched junction nucleotides: 12. The CDR3 nucleotides are TGTGCCATCAGTGATGGGACAGGAGGGAGGGCGAAGCCCCAGCATTTT. As protein: CAISDGTGGRAKPQHF.

The rearrangement joins TRBV20-1 to TRBJ2-1; 8 positions agree with TRBD1. The ends lost 3 bases at V and 7 bases at J; junction bases unmatched: 14. The CDR3 consists of 16 residues. Per germline, CDR1 DFQATT and CDR2 SNEGSKA (reference sequence). Written as DNA, the CDR3 is TGCAGTGCTAGTTCTTTCGGGCAGGGGGCGGGGAATGAGCAGTTCTTC. Amino acids: CSASSFGQGAGNEQFF.

The chain links TRBV15 to TRBJ1-5; no clear D gene. Germline V gene data show CDR1 as LNHNV and CDR2 as YYDKDF (reference sequence). Trimming removed 5 bases at V and 6 bases at J, with 17 bases between. The CDR3 runs to 15 residues. This CDR3 is CATSRAGGVAQPQHF. The CDR3 DNA reads as TGTGCCACCAGCCGAGCCGGCGGGGTGGCTCAGCCCCAGCATTTT.

V and J are TRBV7-2 and TRBJ2-7; no firm D call. Germline CDR1 SGHTA, CDR2 FQGNSA. Trimming pared 1 base from V and 0 bases from J, leaving 7 bases between. The CDR3 sequence is 14 residues long. The CDR3 bases are TGTGCCAGCAGCTTAGGTCCTCGCTCCTACGAGCAGTACTTC. Translation: CASSLGPRSYEQYF.

The chain links TRBV6-4 to TRBJ1-3; TRBD1 is a possible D gene (5 bases). The V gene lost 9 bases and the J gene lost 0 bases, with 12 bases spanning the gap. The CDR3 is 14 residues long. In germline, CDR1 is MRHNA, CDR2 SNTAGT. For the CDR3, the DNA is TGTGCCAGATTTGACAGAAGCTCTGGAAACACCATATATTTT. This encodes CARFDRSSGNTIYF.

The chain couples TRBV15 to TRBJ1-5; D ambiguous. Germline values: CDR1 LNHNV, CDR2 YYDKDF (reference sequence). The V end was cut by 0 bases, the J end by 3 bases, with 6 bases between. The CDR3 runs 14 residues. The CDR3 reads CATSRDYNNQPQHF. The CDR3 coding sequence is TGTGCCACCAGCAGAGATTATAACAATCAGCCCCAGCATTTT.

The table lists this clone with a few counts. The V call is TRBV2, the J call TRBJ2-5; 11 positions agree with TRBD2. Germline V gives CDR1 SNHLY, CDR2 FYNNEI. With V trimmed by 8 bases and J by 0 bases, 5 bases remained unmatched. The length of the CDR3 is 15 residues. In DNA form, the CDR3 reads TGTGCCAGCGGACGGACTAGCGGGTACCAAGAGACCCAGTACTTC. Amino acid sequence: CASGRTSGYQETQYF.

This clone occurred once. The V call is TRBV18, the J call TRBJ2-1; D might be TRBD2 (5 bases). The V and J ends lost 2 bases and 3 bases respectively, with 11 bases between them. The CDR3 length is 15 residues. CDR1 and CDR2 (germline): KGHSH, LQKENI. The CDR3 spells CASSPVLGSYNEQFF. In DNA, the CDR3 is TGTGCCAGCTCACCAGTTCTAGGGAGCTACAATGAGCAGTTCTTC.

V gene TRBV18 combines with J gene TRBJ1-6; 7 bases line up with TRBD1. This CDR3 comprises 15 residues. V shed 5 bases, J shed 6 bases, and the junction held 7 bases outside the gene matches. Germline CDR1 KGHSH, CDR2 LQKENI. CDR3 DNA: TGTGCCAGCTCAGAACAGGGGCCGTTTAATTCACCCCTCCACTTT. This codes for CASSEQGPFNSPLHF.

This chain connects TRBV30 to TRBJ1-6; possible D gene TRBD1, 6 bases. The CDR3 has 13 amino acids. The germline CDR1 and CDR2 sequences are GTSNPN and SVGIG (reference sequence). The germline V and J ends were trimmed by 3 bases and 9 bases, with 12 bases remaining between them. CDR3 amino acids: CAWSRDKGSPLHF. The DNA of the CDR3 is TGTGCCTGGAGCCGGGACAAAGGTTCACCCCTCCACTTT.